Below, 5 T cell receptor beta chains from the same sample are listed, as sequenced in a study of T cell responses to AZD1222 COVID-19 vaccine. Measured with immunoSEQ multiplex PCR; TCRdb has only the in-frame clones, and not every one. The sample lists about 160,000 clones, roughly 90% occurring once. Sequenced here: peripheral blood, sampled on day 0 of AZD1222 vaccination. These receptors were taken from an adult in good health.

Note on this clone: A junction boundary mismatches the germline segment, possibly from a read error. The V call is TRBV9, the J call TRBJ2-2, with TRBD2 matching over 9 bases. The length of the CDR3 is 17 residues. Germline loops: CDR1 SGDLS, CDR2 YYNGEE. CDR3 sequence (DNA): TGTGCCAGCACCGTAGGGTTTAGCGGGGGGAACACCGGGGAGCTGTTTTTT. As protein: CASTVGFSGGNTGELFF.

The CDR3 here is CASSSRRLRDYLGDTQYF. DNA of the CDR3: TGTGCCAGCAGCTCTCGGAGGCTTCGGGACTACCTTGGTGATACGCAGTATTTT. The chain combines TRBV14 with TRBJ2-3, with 7 bases that match TRBD2. This CDR3 has 18 residues. Germline assignment: CDR1 SGHDN and CDR2 FVKESK. V gave up 5 bases and J gave up 6 bases; unmatched junction bases: 20.

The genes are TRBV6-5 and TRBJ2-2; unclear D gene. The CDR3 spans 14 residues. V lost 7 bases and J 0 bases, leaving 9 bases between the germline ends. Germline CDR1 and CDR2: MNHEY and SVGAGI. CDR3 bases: TGTGCCAGCAACAGAGACTCGAACACCGGGGAGCTGTTTTTT. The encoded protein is CASNRDSNTGELFF.

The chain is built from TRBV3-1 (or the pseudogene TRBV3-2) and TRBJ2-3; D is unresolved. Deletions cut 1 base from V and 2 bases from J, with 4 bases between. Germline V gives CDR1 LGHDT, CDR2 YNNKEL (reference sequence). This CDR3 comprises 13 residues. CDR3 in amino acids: CASSQVATDTQYF. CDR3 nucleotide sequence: TGTGCCAGCAGCCAAGTCGCCACAGATACGCAGTATTTT.

As DNA, the CDR3 is TGTGCCAGCAGTCGCGACTCGTTTCTTCGGGAGACCCAGTACTTC. Amino acids: CASSRDSFLRETQYF. This chain connects TRBV6-2 or TRBV6-3 to TRBJ2-5, with unresolved D. Germline lookup yields CDR1 MNHEY and CDR2 SVGEGT. CDR3 length equals 15 residues. Trimming shortened V by 5 bases and J by 5 bases, and 18 bases separated the two germline ends.